The sequence of this TCR beta chain was determined in a study of beta chain features in type 1 diabetes. Across the whole study: Age and gender were similar between patients and healthy donors, as were cell yields. Examination of sorted cells across all samples involved 100 million or so cells. General study findings and limits: The study found moderately but significantly shorter TCRB CDR3s in all four CD4+ subsets of Type 1 diabetes patients. Compared with healthy donors, patients appeared to share more similar naive, central memory and regulatory TCRB repertoires.

Note on this clone: Its antigen remains unknown.

Germline CDR1 reads SGHTA; CDR2 reads FQGNSA. V dropped 5 bases and J dropped 4 bases, with 9 bases sitting between them. The length of the CDR3 is 12 residues. Based on CD45RO/CCR7/CD25/CD127/CD95/CD27, CD4+ regulatory, stem cell-like memory, naive and central memory cells were sorted. Investigators reverse transcribed all isolated RNA, so they sequenced expressed TCRB transcripts. Data came from immunoSEQ multiplex PCR; TCRdb stores just in-frame clones and leaves some out. This repertoire shows over 600,000 clones, roughly 12% found once; its top ten account for roughly 0.11%. The TCR was taken from a young man with type 1 diabetes. Sequenced material: naive CD4+ T cells from blood. This sequence joins TRBV7-2 and TRBJ2-7; D gene ambiguous. Written as DNA, the CDR3 is TGTGCCAGCAGCCCAATCGGGTACGAGCAGTACTTC. Translation gives CASSPIGYEQYF.